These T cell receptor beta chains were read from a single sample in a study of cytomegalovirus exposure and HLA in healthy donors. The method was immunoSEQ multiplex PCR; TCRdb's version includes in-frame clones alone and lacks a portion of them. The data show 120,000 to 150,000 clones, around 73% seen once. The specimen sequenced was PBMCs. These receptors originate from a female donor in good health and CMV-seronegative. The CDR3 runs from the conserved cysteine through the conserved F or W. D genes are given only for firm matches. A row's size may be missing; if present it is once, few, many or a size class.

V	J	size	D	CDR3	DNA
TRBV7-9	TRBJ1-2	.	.	CASSPVGGANYGYTF	TGTGCCAGCAGCCCTGTAGGGGGGGCGAACTATGGCTACACCTTC
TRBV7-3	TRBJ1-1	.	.	CASSFAQGSTEAFF	TGTGCCAGCAGCTTCGCACAGGGAAGCACTGAAGCTTTCTTT
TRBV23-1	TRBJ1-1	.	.	CASSQFPESGNATEAFF	TGCGCCAGCAGTCAATTCCCCGAGTCAGGGAATGCCACTGAAGCTTTCTTT
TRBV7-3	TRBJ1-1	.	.	CASSLMGQGVLNTEAFF	TGTGCCAGCAGCCTTATGGGACAAGGGGTTTTGAACACTGAAGCTTTCTTT
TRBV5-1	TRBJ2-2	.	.	CASSLDPGTNTGELFF	TGCGCCAGCAGCTTGGATCCGGGTACGAACACCGGGGAGCTGTTTTTT
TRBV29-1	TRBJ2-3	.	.	CSVASPDTQYF	TGCAGCGTTGCGAGCCCAGATACGCAGTATTTT
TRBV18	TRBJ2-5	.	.	CASSPLHDRTQETQYF	TGTGCCAGCTCACCACTCCATGACAGGACTCAAGAGACCCAGTACTTC
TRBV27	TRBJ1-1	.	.	CASSLTPSGNTEAFF	TGTGCCAGCAGTTTAACTCCTTCCGGGAACACTGAAGCTTTCTTT
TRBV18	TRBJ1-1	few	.	CASSPIYREAEAFF	TGTGCCAGCTCACCAATTTACAGGGAAGCTGAAGCTTTCTTT
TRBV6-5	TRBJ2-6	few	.	CASSYGGTGANVLTF	TGTGCCAGCAGTTACGGGGGCACTGGGGCCAACGTCCTGACTTTC
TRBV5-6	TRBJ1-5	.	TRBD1	CASSLNQQGGNQPQHF	TGTGCCAGCAGCTTGAACCAACAGGGGGGGAATCAGCCCCAGCATTTT
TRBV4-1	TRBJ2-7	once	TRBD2	CASSQVGLAGGRGYEQYF	TGCGCCAGCAGCCAAGTGGGACTAGCGGGGGGCCGGGGTTACGAGCAGTACTTC
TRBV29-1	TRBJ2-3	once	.	CSVADRRGTDTQYF	TGCAGCGTAGCGGACAGGAGGGGCACAGATACGCAGTATTTT
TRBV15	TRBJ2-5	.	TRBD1	CATGRGDRGQETQYF	TGTGCCACCGGCAGGGGGGACAGGGGGCAAGAGACCCAGTACTTC
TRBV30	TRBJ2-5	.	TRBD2	CAWSVLRTRGARLAGAGEQYF	TGTGCCTGGAGTGTACTCCGGACTAGGGGGGCTCGACTAGCGGGAGCAGGGGAGCAGTACTTC
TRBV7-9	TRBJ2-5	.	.	CASSDSQETQYF	TGTGCCAGCAGTGACAGTCAAGAGACCCAGTACTTC
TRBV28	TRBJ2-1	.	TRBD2	CASRPTAGGLSLDEQFF	TGTGCCAGCAGACCAACCGCGGGGGGGCTCTCTTTGGATGAGCAGTTCTTC
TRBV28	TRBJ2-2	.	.	CASSLTPGEVTGELFF	TGTGCCAGCAGCTTAACTCCGGGAGAGGTCACCGGGGAGCTGTTTTTT
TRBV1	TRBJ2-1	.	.	CTSSQDGGGISYNEQFF	TGCACCAGCAGCCAAGACGGCGGCGGGATCTCCTACAATGAGCAGTTCTTC
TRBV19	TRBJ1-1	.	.	CASGTLAGSTEAFF	TGTGCCAGTGGCACTTTGGCGGGGAGTACTGAAGCTTTCTTT
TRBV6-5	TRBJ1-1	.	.	CASSYSRGAPNTEAFF	TGTGCCAGCAGTTACTCGCGCGGGGCACCGAACACTGAAGCTTTCTTT
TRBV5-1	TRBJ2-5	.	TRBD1	CASSFAGGEETQYF	TGCGCCAGCAGCTTCGCAGGGGGCGAAGAGACCCAGTACTTC
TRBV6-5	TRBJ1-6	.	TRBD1	CASSPDRGYNSPLHF	TGTGCCAGCAGTCCAGACAGGGGCTATAATTCACCCCTCCACTTT
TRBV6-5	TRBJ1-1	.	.	CASSPLTEAFF	TGTGCCAGCAGCCCCCTTACTGAAGCTTTCTTT
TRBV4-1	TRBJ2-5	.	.	CASSQGGGGSTQYF	TGCGCCAGCAGCCAGGGTGGCGGGGGCTCGACCCAGTACTTC
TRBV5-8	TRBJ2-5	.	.	CASSLGSPLQETQYF	TGTGCCAGCAGCTTGGGTAGTCCCCTTCAAGAGACCCAGTACTTC